This T cell receptor beta chain was captured in a study of Ad26.COV2.S vaccination and SARS-CoV-2 variants. Study results and limitations: Vaccinated individuals (as opposed to placebo recipients) had higher spike-specific TCR breadth. Similar non-spike TCR breadth was seen in vaccine and placebo recipients.

Sequencing was performed with immunoSEQ multiplex PCR; in TCRdb, only in-frame clones are kept and a portion is missing. The table has roughly 380,000 clones, about 85% seen once. Treatment defined: about 20 received Ad26.COV2.S at low or high dose, single or two shots; several received placebo; per-sample allocation not given. The investigators took samples on day 63 after the first vaccine or placebo injection. The CDR3 has 14 amino acids. The ends lost 5 bases at V and 3 bases at J; junction bases unmatched: 10. Per germline, CDR1 SQVTM and CDR2 ANQGSEA. With regard to this clone: Its specificity is unknown.

The sequence derives from a person aged 18-60 years who received the Ad26.COV2.S COVID-19 vaccine or a placebo. Specimen: peripheral blood, collected in a trial of Ad26.COV2.S vaccine versus placebo. The rearrangement joins TRBV29-1 to TRBJ2-7; 7 bases are a match to TRBD1. The CDR3 here is CSVQIVQGIYEQYF. CDR3 DNA: TGCAGCGTTCAGATCGTACAGGGGATCTACGAGCAGTACTTC.